The clone carrying this T cell receptor (beta chain) was seen only a few times. The data were taken from a study of cytomegalovirus exposure and HLA in healthy donors. PCR used 60 Vbeta primers and 13 Jbeta primers. Sequencing was performed with immunoSEQ multiplex PCR; in TCRdb, only in-frame clones are kept and a portion is missing. The data hold 89,000 or so clones, with around 75% observed a single time. CDR3 length: 15 amino acids. Trimming took 1 base from V and 7 from J; bases not matched to a gene: 10. Germline-derived CDR1 and CDR2 are SQVTM and ANQGSEA. J is TRBJ2-1 and V is TRBV29-1, with 7 bases matching TRBD1. The sequence was obtained from a man in his late teens or twenties in good health and CMV-seropositive. The sample taken for sequencing was PBMCs. CDR3 DNA: TGCAGCGTTGAAGGTAGGGACAGCGTTAGGAATGAGCAGTTCTTC. Encoded protein: CSVEGRDSVRNEQFF.